This TCR beta chain was sequenced for a study of Ad26.COV2.S vaccination and SARS-CoV-2 variants. Overall study results and limits: Spike-specific TCR breadth was greater after Ad26.COV2.S than placebo. Reportedly, after vaccination the spike-specific CD8+ and CD4+ T cell responses displayed substantial breadth.

As for this clone: Its target is not known.

Here immunoSEQ multiplex PCR was the method, and the copy in TCRdb shows in-frame clones only, minus some. The sample consists of 200,000 to 300,000 clones, 70% to 90% of them appearing once. Trimming shortened V by 2 bases and J by 9 bases, and 23 bases separated the two germline ends. CDR1 and CDR2 (germline): LGHDT, YNNKEL (reference sequence). The CDR3 is 17 amino acids. Treatment defined: roughly 19 received Ad26.COV2.S at low or high dose, single or two shots; about five received placebo; per-sample allocation not given. The samples date from day 63 after the first vaccine or placebo injection.

The sample here was peripheral blood, taken in a trial of Ad26.COV2.S vaccine versus placebo. The TCR was taken from a person between 18 and 60 years old who received the Ad26.COV2.S COVID-19 vaccine or a placebo. The V call is TRBV3-1 (or the pseudogene TRBV3-2), the J call TRBJ1-3; D is possibly TRBD1 (6 bases). CDR3 DNA: TGTGCCAGCAGCCAAATCGCGGGTGTGGCAGGGGAAGGCACCATATATTTT. This sequence encodes CASSQIAGVAGEGTIYF.